The 25 T cell receptor beta chains below all came from one sample that was sequenced in a study of T cell responses to AZD1222 COVID-19 vaccine. The protocol was immunoSEQ multiplex PCR, while the TCRdb copy is restricted to in-frame clones and leaves out a portion. The table has about 120,000 clones, around 88% seen once; the top ten hold approximately 5.4%. This material consisted of peripheral blood, taken on day 0 of AZD1222 vaccination. Every receptor here comes from an adult in good health.

This sequence joins TRBV4-1 and TRBJ2-5; 10 bases match TRBD2. CDR3 size: 17 residues. The V and J ends lost 3 bases and 5 bases, in that order; junction bases with no gene match: 12. Germline CDR1 and CDR2: MGHRA and YSYEKL. The CDR3 reads CASSQPSGAGGQETQYF. CDR3 nucleotide sequence: TGCGCCAGCAGCCAGCCTTCGGGAGCGGGGGGGCAGGAGACCCAGTACTTC.

With respect to this clone: This specimen includes other DNA sequences encoding the same CDR3. J is TRBJ1-1 and V is TRBV7-9; D call uncertain. The CDR3 is made up of 14 amino acids. Germline lookup yields CDR1 SEHNR and CDR2 FQNEAQ (reference sequence). Trimming cost V 2 bases and J 0 bases, with 7 bases left between them. The CDR3 DNA reads as TGTGCCAGCAGCTTAAGGCAGGTGAACACTGAAGCTTTCTTT. Protein: CASSLRQVNTEAFF. Looking up the rest from reference TRBV7-9 and TRBJ1-1 gives the full variable domain: DTGVSQNPRHKITKRGQNVTFRCDPISEHNRLYWYRQTLGQGPEFLTYFQNEAQLEKSRLLSDRFSAERPKGSFSTLEIQRTEQGDSAMYLCASSLRQVNTEAFFGQGTRLTVV.

This clone was observed a handful of times. The chain is built from TRBV18 and TRBJ1-6; no firm D call. This CDR3 has 14 residues. Germline assignment: CDR1 KGHSH and CDR2 LQKENI. V lost 3 bases to trimming and J lost 7 bases, with 10 bases between them. The CDR3 DNA follows: TGTGCCAGCTCACCCAGTGAAGGGAATTCACCCCTCCACTTT. It is translated as CASSPSEGNSPLHF.

This sequence joins TRBV2 and TRBJ2-7, with D maybe TRBD1 (5 bases). The germline V and J ends were trimmed by 5 bases and 3 bases, with 11 bases remaining between them. CDR1 is SNHLY and CDR2 is FYNNEI in the germline V gene. The CDR3 runs to 13 residues. CDR3 in DNA: TGTGCCAGCAGTCAGGACATTCTCTACGAGCAGTACTTC. Amino acids: CASSQDILYEQYF.

The V gene is TRBV6-1, the J gene TRBJ1-6; D is ambiguous. V was clipped by 4 bases and J by 0 bases, with 16 bases between them. Per germline, CDR1 MNHNS and CDR2 SASEGT. The CDR3 is made up of 18 amino acids. CDR3 region: CASSGEGAGSSYNSPLHF. The CDR3 DNA sequence: TGTGCCAGCAGTGGGGAGGGAGCGGGAAGCTCCTATAATTCACCCCTCCACTTT.

The chain carries TRBV7-2 and TRBJ2-1; D may be TRBD1 (6 bases). The CDR3 has 13 residues. V lost 4 bases, J lost 9 bases, and 13 bases lay in between. CDR1 and CDR2 from the germline V gene are SGHTA and FQGNSA. The CDR3 DNA reads as TGTGCCAGCAGCTACGGCAGGGGTCCTGAGCAGTTCTTC. It encodes CASSYGRGPEQFF.

The rearrangement joins TRBV5-4 to TRBJ2-2, with 9 bases identical to TRBD1. The CDR3 sequence is 14 residues long. The germline V gene has CDR1 SGHNT and CDR2 YYREEE (reference sequence). V lost 4 bases to trimming and J lost 7 bases; unmatched junction nucleotides: 5. The CDR3 coding sequence is TGTGCCAGCAGCGTTGACAGGGGGGTCGGGGAGCTGTTTTTT. Its protein is CASSVDRGVGELFF.

The J gene is TRBJ1-1, the V gene TRBV7-3; 8 bases align to TRBD1. Germline CDR1 SGHTA, CDR2 FQGTGA. Trimming at V came to 5 bases and at J to 4 bases, leaving 3 bases not matched to a gene. CDR3 length: 13 amino acids. The CDR3: CASSTQGGTEAFF. The CDR3 DNA reads as TGTGCCAGCAGCACACAGGGGGGCACTGAAGCTTTCTTT.

V is TRBV18 and J is TRBJ1-2; TRBD1 matches 10 bases. Germline loops: CDR1 KGHSH, CDR2 LQKENI. CDR3 length: 16 amino acids. V shed 2 bases and J 4 bases; nucleotides not matched to a gene: 7. The CDR3 DNA reads TGTGCCAGCTCACCAAGCGCCGGGACAGGGGTCTATGGCTACACCTTC. The encoded protein is CASSPSAGTGVYGYTF.

The chain uses TRBV7-2 and TRBJ2-7; D unresolved. V was clipped by 0 bases and J by 2 bases, with 8 bases between them. From germline, CDR1 is SGHTA and CDR2 FQGNSA. CDR3 size: 14 residues. The CDR3 sequence is CASSLAGGPYEQYF. DNA of the CDR3: TGTGCCAGCAGCTTAGCCGGCGGTCCCTACGAGCAGTACTTC.

The chain has TRBV6-1 and TRBJ1-1, with D hard to call. The V end lost 2 bases, the J end lost 1 base, and 8 bases lay between the germline ends. Looked up from germline, CDR1 is MNHNS and CDR2 is SASEGT. The CDR3 has 14 residues. The CDR3 DNA sequence: TGTGCCAGCAGTGAAAACGGAAGGAACACTGAAGCTTTCTTT. Residues: CASSENGRNTEAFF.

This clone was detected once. V gene TRBV11-2 combines with J gene TRBJ2-3; no clear D. Trimming removed 1 base from V and 1 base from J, with 12 bases in between. The germline CDR1 and CDR2 sequences are SGHAT and FQNNGV. The CDR3 sequence is 16 residues long. The CDR3 DNA reads as TGTGCCAGCAGCTTAGCCAGTCCGTTGGGCACAGATACGCAGTATTTT. Residues: CASSLASPLGTDTQYF.

CDR3 in DNA: TGTGCCAGCAGTTCCGACAGGCCGAACACTGAAGCTTTCTTT. Its protein product is CASSSDRPNTEAFF. The chain joins TRBV28 to TRBJ1-1; D is perhaps TRBD1 (6 bases). Germline-derived CDR1 and CDR2 are MDHEN and SYDVKM. CDR3 length: 14 residues. Trimming shortened V by 4 bases and J by 1 base, and 10 bases separated the two germline ends.

This CDR3 reads CASSAPGGVQFF. The CDR3 DNA reads TGTGCCAGCAGCGCCCCCGGGGGGGTCCAGTTCTTC. The chain employs TRBV7-3 and TRBJ2-1; 8 bases match TRBD2. Germline lookup yields CDR1 SGHTA and CDR2 FQGTGA. With V trimmed by 5 bases and J by 13 bases, 7 bases remained unmatched. CDR3 length equals 12 residues.

The rearrangement joins TRBV15 to TRBJ1-1; 7 bases are a match to TRBD1. CDR1 is LNHNV and CDR2 is YYDKDF in the germline V gene (reference sequence). The J segment lost 5 bases and the V segment lost 1 base, leaving 7 bases of the junction unmatched. The CDR3 has 15 residues. The CDR3 DNA is TGTGCCACCAGCAGAGCAGACAGGGTGAGAACTGAAGCTTTCTTT. This sequence encodes CATSRADRVRTEAFF.

This chain links TRBV6-5 with TRBJ1-2; D is unclear. This CDR3 spans 14 amino acids. Germline CDR1 MNHEY, CDR2 SVGAGI. Trimming took 0 bases from V and 3 from J, leaving 8 bases between them. The CDR3 coding sequence is TGTGCCAGCAGTTACTCAGGAACGGACTATGGCTACACCTTC. Its translation: CASSYSGTDYGYTF.

The gene calls are TRBV6-6 and TRBJ2-7; 13 bases match TRBD2. Germline CDR1 reads MNHNY; CDR2 reads SVGAGI (reference sequence). Losses at the gene ends were 2 bases for V and 4 bases for J; bases not matched to a gene: 2. This CDR3 has 15 amino acids. The CDR3 nucleotides are TGTGCCAGCAGTTACGAGACTAGCGGGGGGTACGAGCAGTACTTC. It yields the protein CASSYETSGGYEQYF.

For the CDR3, the DNA is TGTGCCAGCAGCTTAGGTCCCATCGTATTAACAGGCCCGGATGGCTACACCTTC. Amino acid sequence: CASSLGPIVLTGPDGYTF. The chain links TRBV7-9 to TRBJ1-2, with D maybe TRBD1 (5 bases). V lost 1 base to trimming and J lost 6 bases, with 24 bases between them. This CDR3 has 18 residues. Per the germline V gene, CDR1 is SEHNR and CDR2 is FQNEAQ (reference sequence). The entire variable domain, with the rest obtained from reference TRBV7-9 and TRBJ1-2, is as follows: DTGVSQNPRHKITKRGQNVTFRCDPISEHNRLYWYRQTLGQGPEFLTYFQNEAQLEKSRLLSDRFSAERPKGSFSTLEIQRTEQGDSAMYLCASSLGPIVLTGPDGYTFGSGTRLTVV.

The chain is built from TRBV5-1 and TRBJ1-6; 7 nucleotides align to TRBD1. Per the germline V gene, CDR1 is SGHRS and CDR2 is YFSETQ. The CDR3 extends over 16 amino acids. V lost 4 bases and J lost 6; bases outside the gene matches: 10. CDR3 amino acids: CASSPGTDKVNSPLHF. DNA for the CDR3: TGCGCCAGCAGCCCGGGGACAGACAAAGTTAATTCACCCCTCCACTTT.

The chain joins TRBV7-2 to TRBJ2-7; TRBD2 might be the D (6 bases). The germline V and J ends were trimmed by 3 bases and 5 bases, with 11 bases remaining between them. There are 13 residues in the CDR3. Germline V CDR1 and CDR2: SGHTA, FQGNSA. CDR3 residues: CASSFPSDHEQYF. As DNA, the CDR3 is TGTGCCAGCAGCTTCCCTAGCGACCACGAGCAGTACTTC.

The chain is built from TRBV6-6 and TRBJ2-3, with a possible D match to TRBD1 (5 bases). This CDR3 is built from 13 residues. Germline V gene data show CDR1 as MNHNY and CDR2 as SVGAGI (reference sequence). V lost 5 bases to trimming and J lost 2 bases, with 8 bases between them. The CDR3 nucleotides read TGTGCCAGCAGTGACAGTAACACAGATACGCAGTATTTT. Protein sequence: CASSDSNTDTQYF.

The genes are TRBV6-5 and TRBJ2-2, with D perhaps matching TRBD1 or TRBD2 (5 bases each). With 5 bases removed from V and 7 bases from J, the gap between germline ends came to 17 bases. The CDR3 consists of 15 residues. Germline V gene lookup returns CDR1 MNHEY and CDR2 SVGAGI. The CDR3 bases are TGTGCCAGCAGTCGTACTACCCGGGACCGCGGGGAGCTGTTTTTT. Protein: CASSRTTRDRGELFF.

This chain connects TRBV9 to TRBJ1-6; 7 nucleotides align to TRBD1. Germline V gives CDR1 SGDLS, CDR2 YYNGEE. This CDR3 is built from 14 residues. V lost 5 bases, J lost 7 bases, and 6 bases stayed unmatched. In DNA, the CDR3 is TGTGCCAGCAGTGCTACAGGGGAGAATTCACCCCTCCACTTT. This gives the protein CASSATGENSPLHF.

The V and J genes are TRBV28 and TRBJ2-2, with 7 bases aligning to TRBD1. J lost 6 bases, V lost 4 bases, and 2 bases had no gene match. The germline CDR1 and CDR2 sequences are MDHEN and SYDVKM. This CDR3 region has 13 residues. CDR3: CASSSTGPGELFF. In nucleotides, the CDR3 is TGTGCCAGCAGTTCGACAGGGCCCGGGGAGCTGTTTTTT.

V is TRBV29-1 and J is TRBJ1-1, with D maybe TRBD1 (5 bases). The CDR3 is made up of 14 amino acids. Germline loops: CDR1 SQVTM, CDR2 ANQGSEA. Between the trimmed V and J ends, which lost 7 bases and 3 bases, there was a span of 18 bases. CDR3 bases: TGCAGCGGACGTCAGGGTAGGTTCGACACTGAAGCTTTCTTT. This sequence encodes CSGRQGRFDTEAFF.